The 22 T cell receptor beta chains reported below all come from one sample, sequenced in a study of CD8 T cells in ankylosing spondylitis. TCRdb reprocessed the 5' RACE reads with MiXCR, giving one entry per CDR3 protein. The repertoire includes about 440,000 distinct CDR3 sequences, approximately 17% of them detected once, and about 0.94% sits in the top ten. These receptors' targets are unknown. Study-level results: The study identified a TCR beta motif of about eight highly homologous variants that appeared characteristic of ankylosing spondylitis blood.

The sequenced sample was blood, either unsorted or a sorted T cell fraction (not recorded which). These TCRs come from a male donor with ankylosing spondylitis.

The table lists this clonotype with a few counts. The chain couples TRBV12-3 or TRBV12-4 to TRBJ1-2; TRBD1 is a possible D gene (6 bases). The CDR3 is 16 amino acids. The V and J ends lost 4 bases and 4 bases respectively, with 19 bases between them. The CDR3 sequence: CASSSRSRGLSYGYTF. The CDR3 DNA follows: TGTGCCAGCAGTTCGAGGAGTCGGGGGCTCAGCTATGGCTACACCTTC.

This clonotype was recorded many times. This rearrangement joins TRBV5-1 to TRBJ1-1; possible D gene TRBD1, 5 bases. Per germline, CDR1 SGHRS and CDR2 YFSETQ. The CDR3 has 13 amino acids. The V end lost 7 bases, the J end lost 5 bases, and 15 bases lay between the germline ends. In DNA, the CDR3 is TGCGCCAGCGAGGGAGGGGCTCGGACTGAAGCTTTCTTT. It encodes CASEGGARTEAFF. Combining the CDR3 with reference TRBV5-1 and TRBJ1-1 gives the whole variable domain KAGVTQTPRYLIKTRGQQVTLSCSPISGHRSVSWYQQTPGQGLQFLFEYFSETQRNKGNFPGRFSGRQFSNSRSEMNVSTLELGDSALYLCASEGGARTEAFFGQGTRLTVV.

The genes are TRBV18 and TRBJ2-7; TRBD2 aligns across 8 bases. Germline V gene sequence: CDR1 KGHSH, CDR2 LQKENI. There are 14 residues in the CDR3. Losses at the gene ends were 3 bases for V and 6 bases for J; bases not matched to a gene: 7. The DNA of the CDR3 is TGTGCCAGCTCACCCAAGCGGGAGCGAGGCGAGCAGTACTTC. Encoded protein: CASSPKRERGEQYF.

The chain uses TRBV28 and TRBJ2-3, with D possibly TRBD1 on 5 matching bases. Germline-derived CDR1 and CDR2 are MDHEN and SYDVKM. This CDR3 region has 15 residues. V dropped 4 bases and J dropped 2 bases, with 13 bases sitting between them. DNA for the CDR3: TGTGCCAGCAGTTCCCCTCTAGGGGACACAGATACGCAGTATTTT. This gives the protein CASSSPLGDTDTQYF. Full variable domain (rest looked up from reference TRBV28 and TRBJ2-3): DVKVTQSSRYLVKRTGEKVFLECVQDMDHENMFWYRQDPGLGLRLIYFSYDVKMKEKGDIPEGYSVSREKKERFSLILESASTNQTSMYLCASSSPLGDTDTQYFGPGTRLTVL.

In this sample, this clonotype turned up many times. The chain is built from TRBV7-3 and TRBJ2-2; TRBD1 matches at 7 bases. J gave up 4 bases and V 3 bases, and 8 bases lay outside the gene matches. The CDR3 is 16 residues long. Per germline, CDR1 SGHTA and CDR2 FQGTGA. CDR3 in DNA: TGTGCCAGCAGCTTCCCGACAGGGTTGGGCACCGGGGAGCTGTTTTTT. Translating it yields CASSFPTGLGTGELFF.

This clonotype was detected many times. The V and J genes are TRBV12-3 or TRBV12-4 and TRBJ1-1, with no clear D. The CDR3 covers 16 residues. With 3 bases removed from V and 1 base from J, the gap between germline ends came to 15 bases. The CDR3, as DNA: TGTGCCAGCAGTTTTTCGGATTTAGGCCGGAACACTGAAGCTTTCTTT. Translated, it gives CASSFSDLGRNTEAFF.

The chain couples TRBV5-6 to TRBJ1-4; D gene unclear. The V end lost 3 bases, the J end lost 6 bases, and 15 bases lay between the germline ends. There are 15 residues in the CDR3. Germline values: CDR1 SGHDT, CDR2 YYEEEE. In nucleotides, the CDR3 is TGTGCCAGCAGCTCGCCCCGCAGGAGTGATGAAAAACTGTTTTTT. This translates into CASSSPRRSDEKLFF.

This chain connects TRBV20-1 to TRBJ2-3, with 9 bases aligning to TRBD2. CDR1 is DFQATT and CDR2 is SNEGSKA in the germline V gene (reference sequence). The CDR3 consists of 15 residues. V lost 0 bases and J lost 5; bases outside the gene matches: 6. CDR3: CSAREGGRAEDTQYF. In nucleotides, the CDR3 is TGCAGTGCTAGAGAGGGCGGGAGGGCCGAAGATACGCAGTATTTT.

Ten or more counts support this clonotype. The chain combines TRBV6-5 with TRBJ2-3; D possibly matches TRBD1 or TRBD2 (5 bases each). The length of the CDR3 is 15 residues. V was clipped by 0 bases and J by 1 base, with 8 bases between them. Germline V lookup: CDR1 MNHEY, CDR2 SVGAGI. The DNA for the CDR3 is TGTGCCAGCAGTTACTCCGGGGCTCGCACAGATACGCAGTATTTT. It translates to CASSYSGARTDTQYF.

This clonotype has a handful of counts. This CDR3 reads CAIKPGTSSGNTIYF. CDR3 in DNA: TGTGCCATCAAGCCAGGGACGAGCTCTGGAAACACCATATATTTT. The rearrangement joins TRBV10-3 to TRBJ1-3; D perhaps matches TRBD1 (5 bases). Germline assignment: CDR1 ENHRY and CDR2 SYGVKD. Trimming removed 7 bases from V and 0 bases from J, with 13 bases in between. The CDR3 is made up of 15 amino acids.

The V gene is TRBV12-3 or TRBV12-4, the J gene TRBJ1-4, with unresolved D. V was trimmed by 3 bases and J by 3 bases, leaving 8 bases between them. CDR3 length equals 14 residues. CDR3 loop: CASSFRFPNEKLFF. CDR3 coding DNA: TGTGCCAGCAGTTTTCGGTTTCCTAATGAAAAACTGTTTTTT.

With regard to this clonotype: One end of the junction fails to match germline, which may point to a read error. The genes are TRBV11-2 and TRBJ1-1; D is uncertain. The germline V gene encodes CDR1 SGHAT and CDR2 FQNNGV. The CDR3 spans 13 residues. CDR3 region: CASSLTEFTEALF. CDR3 sequence (DNA): TGTGCCAGCAGCTTAACGGAGTTTACTGAAGCTTTGTTT.

This chain uses TRBV6-1 with TRBJ2-7; D is ambiguous. The CDR3 is made up of 12 amino acids. Germline CDR1 reads MNHNS; CDR2 reads SASEGT. Trimming took off 6 bases at V and 5 bases at J, with 11 bases between the two ends. CDR3 loop: CASRIRVHEQYF. In DNA form, the CDR3 reads TGTGCCAGCAGGATTAGGGTCCACGAGCAGTACTTC.

The V and J genes are TRBV24-1 and TRBJ2-2; the D call may be TRBD1 or TRBD2 (5 bases each). V was cut by 9 bases and J by 6 bases, with 13 bases left in between. Germline CDR1 KGHDR, CDR2 SFDVKD. CDR3 size: 13 residues. CDR3 region: CATLGGPPGELFF. The CDR3 DNA reads TGTGCCACCCTTGGGGGTCCCCCCGGGGAGCTGTTTTTT.

In its sample, this clonotype was seen many times. The gene calls are TRBV20-1 and TRBJ1-4, with a weak D call TRBD1 (5 bases). The CDR3 is 13 residues long. Germline assignment: CDR1 DFQATT and CDR2 SNEGSKA (reference sequence). Trimming cost V 6 bases and J 5 bases, with 13 bases left between them. The CDR3 loop reads CSAPGRLNEKLFF. CDR3 DNA: TGCAGTGCCCCGGGACGGCTCAATGAAAAACTGTTTTTT.

The rearrangement links TRBV7-2 to TRBJ1-1, with a tentative D call TRBD1 (6 bases). The germline V and J ends were trimmed by 3 bases and 4 bases, with 15 bases remaining between them. From germline, CDR1 is SGHTA and CDR2 FQGNSA. The CDR3 has 15 amino acids. The CDR3 spells CASSFLQGRATEAFF. DNA for the CDR3: TGTGCCAGCAGCTTCCTCCAGGGGCGGGCCACTGAAGCTTTCTTT.

V gene TRBV30 combines with J gene TRBJ1-2; D perhaps matches TRBD1 (5 bases). V lost 2 bases to trimming and J lost 8 bases, with 12 bases between them. The germline V gene has CDR1 GTSNPN and CDR2 SVGIG (reference sequence). CDR3 length equals 12 residues. CDR3 nucleotide sequence: TGTGCCTGGAGTACGGGACTAGGGGGCTACACCTTC. It codes for CAWSTGLGGYTF.

With respect to this clonotype: The junction departs from the called germline gene at one end, perhaps through a read error. The chain employs TRBV7-9 and TRBJ2-2; 9 bases are a match to TRBD1. The length of the CDR3 is 16 residues. The germline V gene encodes CDR1 SEHNR and CDR2 FQNEAQ (reference sequence). CDR3 protein: CASSPGTGFNTGELIF. In nucleotides, the CDR3 is TGTGCCAGCAGCCCCGGGACAGGGTTTAACACCGGGGAGCTGATTTTT. Using reference TRBV7-9 and TRBJ2-2 for the parts outside the CDR3, the full variable domain is DTGVSQNPRHKITKRGQNVTFRCDPISEHNRLYWYRQTLGQGPEFLTYFQNEAQLEKSRLLSDRFSAERPKGSFSTLEIQRTEQGDSAMYLCASSPGTGFNTGELIFGEGSRLTVL.

The CDR3 protein is CASSQGGRAGETQYF. The CDR3 DNA reads as TGTGCCAGCAGCCAAGGCGGGAGGGCCGGGGAGACCCAGTACTTC. The V and J genes are TRBV3-1 and TRBJ2-5; the match to TRBD2 covers 9 bases. Germline assignment: CDR1 LGHDT and CDR2 YNNKEL (reference sequence). This CDR3 has 15 residues. The ends lost 1 base at V and 5 bases at J; junction bases unmatched: 5.

In nucleotides, the CDR3 is TGCAGCGTTGAAGGGGACAGGGACAACTATGGCTACACCTTC. Translating gives CSVEGDRDNYGYTF. V is TRBV29-1 and J is TRBJ1-2, with 9 nucleotides matching TRBD1. Germline CDR1 is SQVTM and CDR2 is ANQGSEA. The length of the CDR3 is 14 residues. With V trimmed by 1 base and J by 2 bases, 2 bases remained unmatched.

The chain links TRBV7-2 to TRBJ2-3, with 7 bases aligning to TRBD2. V was clipped by 6 bases and J by 3 bases; unmatched bases: 9. The CDR3 covers 15 residues. Germline lookup yields CDR1 SGHTA and CDR2 FQGNSA. The CDR3 DNA reads TGTGCCAGCAGTCGCAGCGGGGCCGGGACAGATACGCAGTATTTT. This sequence encodes CASSRSGAGTDTQYF.

There are a few counts of this clonotype. The gene calls are TRBV5-1 and TRBJ1-1; weak D call: TRBD1 (5 bases). Per the germline V gene, CDR1 is SGHRS and CDR2 is YFSETQ. The ends were cut back, 3 bases at V and 5 bases at J, with 17 bases in the middle. The CDR3 runs 15 residues. The CDR3 sequence is CASSWAGGGVTEAFF. CDR3 DNA: TGCGCCAGCAGCTGGGCTGGGGGGGGAGTGACTGAAGCTTTCTTT. Complete variable domain (other parts from reference TRBV5-1 and TRBJ1-1): KAGVTQTPRYLIKTRGQQVTLSCSPISGHRSVSWYQQTPGQGLQFLFEYFSETQRNKGNFPGRFSGRQFSNSRSEMNVSTLELGDSALYLCASSWAGGGVTEAFFGQGTRLTVV.